The entry below gives a single T cell receptor beta chain sequence along with its context. The antigen is undetermined. This record belongs to a study of post-analysis software for immune sequencing data. The wider study: The patients showed relapsing-remitting, secondary progressive and progressive-relapsing multiple sclerosis courses. Study outcomes and limitations: Multiple sclerosis patients had significantly lower normalized Chao1 diversity than controls. Among a handful of TRBV segments more frequent in patients than controls were TRBV5-6, TRBV5-1 and TRBV20-1. Under the F measure, samples that were prepared in one batch clustered strongly together.

Unique molecular identifiers had been added to the TCR beta cDNA libraries. Each batch of about 0.95 to 11 million T cells produced a few hundred thousand cDNA molecules. Using its own MiXCR run on the PCR reads, TCRdb lists one record per CDR3 protein. The sample includes about 540,000 distinct CDR3 sequences, roughly 34% of them seen just once. Trimming removed 5 bases at V and 6 bases at J, with 16 bases between. CDR1 is SGHVS, CDR2 FQNEAQ, per germline. The CDR3 runs 14 residues. The V call is TRBV7-8, the J call TRBJ1-2; TRBD1 might be the D (6 bases). The sequenced sample was blood. This TCR was sampled from a girl under 18 with multiple sclerosis. CDR3 in amino acids: CASSQRTGSNGYTF. CDR3 DNA: TGTGCCAGCAGCCAAAGAACAGGGTCGAATGGCTACACCTTC.